What follows are 7 T cell receptor beta chains derived from one specimen sequenced in a study of blood T cell repertoires in COVID-19 (dated by TCRdb to 2020 to 2022). The receptor library was made with the immunoSEQ multiplex PCR assay. This immuneACCESS table, as held by TCRdb, lists in-frame sequences with V and J called but not all clones. Of the missing ones, under half trace to an unresolved V gene in checked studies; the others have no known cause. The sample table contains roughly 250,000 clones; only one count was recorded for about 89% of them. The leading ten clones occupy approximately 2% of the sample. The source material was PBMCs or T cells enriched from blood (not recorded which). All receptors come from a young woman who had recovered from COVID-19.

This clone is a singleton in its sample. The chain employs TRBV18 and TRBJ1-1; 7 bases align to TRBD1. The CDR3 contains 14 residues. Germline-derived CDR1 and CDR2 are KGHSH and LQKENI. V lost 2 bases and J lost 2; bases outside the gene matches: 2. CDR3 loop: CASSPWTGNTEAFF. CDR3 nucleotide sequence: TGTGCCAGCTCACCATGGACAGGCAACACTGAAGCTTTCTTT.

In its sample, this clone was seen once. The chain links TRBV7-2 to TRBJ1-1, with 11 bases identical to TRBD1. The ends lost 6 bases at V and 5 bases at J; junction bases unmatched: 2. Germline V CDR1 and CDR2: SGHTA, FQGNSA. The CDR3 is 13 amino acids. The CDR3 coding sequence is TGTGCCAGCAGAGGACAGGGGGCGACTGAAGCTTTCTTT. The encoded protein is CASRGQGATEAFF. Full variable domain (remainder filled in from reference TRBV7-2 and TRBJ1-1): GAGVSQSPSNKVTEKGKDVELRCDPISGHTALYWYRQSLGQGLEFLIYFQGNSAPDKSGLPSDRFSAERTGGSVSTLTIQRTQQEDSAVYLCASRGQGATEAFFGQGTRLTVV.

J is TRBJ2-2 and V is TRBV4-2; TRBD2 aligns across 13 bases. Per the germline V gene, CDR1 is LGHNA and CDR2 is YNFKEQ. The J segment lost 7 bases and the V segment lost 0 bases, leaving 8 bases of the junction unmatched. This CDR3 spans 18 amino acids. The CDR3 loop reads CASSQELLAGGRVGELFF. CDR3 in DNA: TGTGCCAGCAGCCAAGAGCTACTAGCGGGGGGGCGAGTCGGGGAGCTGTTTTTT.

CDR3 residues: CASSSRGTNEAFF. The CDR3 coding sequence is TGTGCCAGCAGCTCACGGGGGACCAATGAAGCTTTCTTT. The rearrangement links TRBV7-2 to TRBJ1-1; perhaps TRBD1 as D (5 bases). The CDR3 has 13 amino acids. Trimming removed 4 bases at V and 7 bases at J, with 13 bases between. The V gene's germline CDR1 is SGHTA and CDR2 FQGNSA.

Only one count was recorded for this clone. V usage is TRBV7-2 and J usage is TRBJ1-2; 7 bases align to TRBD1. Unmatched junction bases numbered 11, after V lost 5 bases and J lost 8 bases. The CDR3 has 14 amino acids. The germline CDR1 and CDR2 sequences are SGHTA and FQGNSA. The CDR3 coding sequence is TGTGCCAGCAGCCTTGACAAACAGGGGTACGGCTACACCTTC. Translated: CASSLDKQGYGYTF.

The chain couples TRBV5-1 to TRBJ2-5; D perhaps matches TRBD2 (5 bases). Per germline, CDR1 SGHRS and CDR2 YFSETQ. This CDR3 spans 16 amino acids. The V end was cut by 0 bases, the J end by 1 base, with 13 bases between. The DNA of the CDR3 is TGCGCCAGCAGCTTGGCTGGTAGCGTAGCCCAAGAGACCCAGTACTTC. Its protein product is CASSLAGSVAQETQYF.

The gene calls are TRBV6-1 and TRBJ2-3; D may be TRBD2 (7 bases). The CDR3 runs 17 residues. CDR1 MNHNS and CDR2 SASEGT come from the germline V gene. V was shortened by 2 bases and J by 0 bases, with 15 bases between the two germline ends. The CDR3 is CASSEWGAGVSTDTQYF. CDR3 in DNA: TGTGCCAGCAGTGAATGGGGGGCGGGGGTCAGCACAGATACGCAGTATTTT.